A single sample is the source of the 18 T cell receptor beta chains below, sequenced in a study of early T cells in non-severe SARS-CoV-2 infection. MiXCR, run by TCRdb on the 5' RACE reads, gives a single entry per CDR3 protein. The data contain 90,000 to 120,000 distinct CDR3 sequences, 12% of them singletons. Specimen: whole blood. The receptors originated from an adult who was a healthcare worker with PCR-confirmed SARS-CoV-2 infection or an uninfected control (not recorded which).

This clonotype was found a few times. This chain connects TRBV24-1 to TRBJ2-2; D remains ambiguous. Trimming stripped 4 bases from V and 0 bases from J, with 14 bases between. Per the germline V gene, CDR1 is KGHDR and CDR2 is SFDVKD. CDR3 length equals 17 residues. The CDR3 is CATSDRGRFSNTGELFF. The CDR3, as DNA: TGTGCCACCAGTGACCGAGGACGGTTTTCGAACACCGGGGAGCTGTTTTTT.

Regarding this clonotype: An end of the junction does not agree with germline; a read error may underlie this. The chain joins TRBV20-1 to TRBJ2-3; D not resolved. Germline lookup yields CDR1 DFQATT and CDR2 SNEGSKA (reference sequence). The CDR3 contains 15 residues. CDR3 sequence reads: CSARDELGSIDTQYF. The DNA of the CDR3 is TGCAGTGCTAGAGATGAGCTAGGAAGCATAGATACGCAGTATTTT.

To note about this clonotype: This may be a read error: a much more frequent sequence differs by one nucleotide. The V gene is TRBV3-1, the J gene TRBJ1-5; the D gene is possibly TRBD1 (5 bases). This CDR3 has 13 amino acids. Looked up from germline, CDR1 is LGHDT and CDR2 is YNNKEL (reference sequence). The CDR3 sequence: CTSSRGSNQPQHF. The CDR3 DNA is TGTACCAGCAGCCGGGGGAGCAATCAGCCCCAGCATTTT.

This chain connects TRBV5-1 to TRBJ2-2; D remains unclear. Germline loops: CDR1 SGHRS, CDR2 YFSETQ. The V end lost 4 bases, the J end lost 2 bases, and 15 bases lay between the germline ends. This CDR3 region has 16 residues. The CDR3 loop is CASSTLGPANTGELFF. The CDR3 DNA is TGCGCCAGCAGCACCTTAGGGCCCGCCAACACCGGGGAGCTGTTTTTT.

The CDR3 region has the DNA TGTGCCAGCAGCCCACAACCTAGCGGGAGCTCAGGGGAGCAGTTCTTC. Translation: CASSPQPSGSSGEQFF. The V gene is TRBV11-3, the J gene TRBJ2-1; TRBD2 aligns across 10 bases. Germline V lookup: CDR1 SGHNT, CDR2 YENEEA. CDR3 length: 16 amino acids. Losses at the gene ends were 5 bases for V and 10 bases for J; bases not matched to a gene: 14.

This clonotype was seen more than once but under ten times. V is TRBV2 and J is TRBJ2-2, with D possibly called TRBD1 or TRBD2 (6 bases each). The CDR3 runs to 15 residues. Germline values: CDR1 SNHLY, CDR2 FYNNEI. V lost 7 bases, J lost 7 bases, and 19 bases lay in between. DNA for the CDR3: TGTGCCAGCAATCGAGATGGGGGGCGGATCGGGGAGCTGTTTTTT. Its translation: CASNRDGGRIGELFF.

The chain's CDR3 is CASSPKGPEQFF. In DNA form, the CDR3 reads TGTGCCAGCAGCCCCAAAGGTCCGGAGCAGTTCTTC. This chain links TRBV13 with TRBJ2-1; no definite D call. Germline V lookup: CDR1 PRHDT, CDR2 FYEKMQ (reference sequence). Trimming stripped 5 bases from V and 10 bases from J, with 12 bases between. CDR3 length: 12 residues.

A few counts support this clonotype. This rearrangement joins TRBV4-2 to TRBJ1-5; D gene ambiguous. Germline CDR1 and CDR2: LGHNA and YNFKEQ. CDR3 length: 15 amino acids. Deletions cut 2 bases from V and 1 base from J, with 9 bases between. The CDR3, as DNA: TGTGCCAGCAGCCAACCGACGGCGAGCAATCAGCCCCAGCATTTT. Amino acid sequence: CASSQPTASNQPQHF.

This clonotype was counted at least ten times. The gene calls are TRBV7-2 and TRBJ1-2, with D perhaps TRBD1 (5 bases). This CDR3 has 14 residues. Trimming cost V 3 bases and J 8 bases, with 16 bases left between them. CDR1 is SGHTA and CDR2 is FQGNSA in the germline V gene. The CDR3 reads CASSLPGRLGGYTF. As DNA, the CDR3 is TGTGCCAGCAGCTTGCCAGGGCGGCTCGGCGGCTACACCTTC.

CDR3 loop: CASMDRGETQYF. The CDR3 region has the DNA TGTGCCAGCATGGACAGGGGGGAGACCCAGTACTTC. The rearrangement links TRBV2 to TRBJ2-5; 10 bases fit TRBD1. The V segment lost 7 bases and the J segment 5 bases; nucleotides outside the gene matches: 1. The CDR3 has 12 residues. Germline values: CDR1 SNHLY, CDR2 FYNNEI.

The table lists this clonotype with many counts. CDR3 nucleotide sequence: TGTGCCAGCAGCTTAGAGGGGAACACTGAAGCTTTCTTT. This encodes CASSLEGNTEAFF. The chain is built from TRBV11-2 and TRBJ1-1; D is unclear. Per the germline V gene, CDR1 is SGHAT and CDR2 is FQNNGV. CDR3 size: 13 residues. V was trimmed by 0 bases and J by 1 base, leaving 3 bases between them.

The chain links TRBV5-1 to TRBJ2-7, with 9 bases that match TRBD2. The germline V gene encodes CDR1 SGHRS and CDR2 YFSETQ. V trimming: 5 bases; J trimming: 4 bases; junction bases outside the gene matches: 4. This CDR3 region has 13 residues. For the CDR3, the DNA is TGCGCCAGCAGTTTAGCGGGAGAATACGAGCAGTACTTC. This encodes CASSLAGEYEQYF.

The chain joins TRBV4-1 to TRBJ2-2; a weak D match, TRBD2 (7 bases). Germline CDR1 is MGHRA and CDR2 is YSYEKL. This CDR3 spans 19 amino acids. The V and J ends lost 6 bases and 2 bases respectively, with 25 bases between them. This CDR3 is CASRHRGGGTNANTGELFF. CDR3 nucleotides: TGCGCCAGCAGACATCGAGGGGGGGGCACTAACGCCAACACCGGGGAGCTGTTTTTT.

A single count supports this clonotype. The chain is built from TRBV5-5 and TRBJ2-2; D remains unclear. Trimming stripped 4 bases from V and 5 bases from J, with 12 bases between. The CDR3 totals 14 residues. Germline values: CDR1 SGHKS, CDR2 YYEKEE (reference sequence). The CDR3 is CASSEGPKTGELFF. The CDR3 DNA reads as TGTGCCAGCAGCGAAGGGCCTAAGACCGGGGAGCTGTTTTTT.

The gene calls are TRBV5-4 and TRBJ2-7; the D gene could be TRBD1 or TRBD2 (5 bases each). The germline V and J ends were trimmed by 4 bases and 0 bases, with 14 bases remaining between them. The CDR3 is 15 residues long. Germline V gene data show CDR1 as SGHNT and CDR2 as YYREEE (reference sequence). The CDR3 DNA sequence: TGTGCCAGCAGCGTCGAGGGGTTGGCCTCCTACGAGCAGTACTTC. It encodes CASSVEGLASYEQYF.

This clonotype was observed a handful of times. The chain has TRBV14 and TRBJ2-3, with 9 bases fitting TRBD2. V shed 4 bases and J 3 bases; nucleotides not matched to a gene: 5. CDR3 length: 15 amino acids. Germline V gives CDR1 SGHDN, CDR2 FVKESK. CDR3 nucleotide sequence: TGTGCCAGCAGCCCCTGGACTAGCGTTACAGATACGCAGTATTTT. Residues: CASSPWTSVTDTQYF.

The table lists this clonotype with a few counts. The CDR3 region is CSVQEGNQPQHF. CDR3 bases: TGCAGCGTTCAGGAAGGCAATCAGCCCCAGCATTTT. This rearrangement joins TRBV29-1 to TRBJ1-5; no clear D. The CDR3 contains 12 residues. Per germline, CDR1 SQVTM and CDR2 ANQGSEA. Trimming shortened V by 5 bases and J by 2 bases, and 7 bases separated the two germline ends.

This clonotype was found a few times. The chain employs TRBV3-1 and TRBJ2-5, with 7 positions matching TRBD1. V lost 8 bases, J lost 5 bases, and 8 bases stayed unmatched. Per germline, CDR1 LGHDT and CDR2 YNNKEL (reference sequence). This CDR3 spans 13 amino acids. For the CDR3, the DNA is TGTGCCAGCGGACAGGCCCCGAGGGAGACCCAGTACTTC. Translated: CASGQAPRETQYF.